Following are 10 T cell receptor beta chains from one sample sequenced in a study of T cells in women clearing cervical HPV infection. Libraries were prepared by immunoSEQ multiplex PCR; TCRdb keeps only in-frame clonotypes and omits some of them. The data include 40,000 to 55,000 clones; the top ten clones carry approximately 1%. The sequenced material came from blood buffy coat. The receptors shown here come from a woman aged 18-70 years with a cervical HPV16 infection that either progressed to CIN3+ or cleared (not recorded which).

With regard to this clone: The read falls 3 residues short of the CDR3 end, and the missing part is taken from the germline J gene. The chain combines TRBV7-9 with TRBJ1-1; a weak D match, TRBD1 (6 bases). Trimming pared 8 bases from V and 5 bases from J, leaving 21 bases between. The V gene's germline CDR1 is SEHNR and CDR2 FQNEAQ (reference sequence). The CDR3 totals 15 residues. The CDR3 is CASHKDRKYRTEAFF. The sequenced CDR3 bases are TGTGCCAGCCACAAAGACAGGAAATATAGGACTGAA.

With regard to this clone: The sequence runs out 3 residues before the end of the CDR3; the remainder is reconstructed from the germline J gene. Other nucleotide sequences in the sample specify the same CDR3. V and J are TRBV18 and TRBJ1-3; weak D call: TRBD1 (5 bases). The CDR3 runs 16 residues. Germline CDR1 KGHSH, CDR2 LQKENI. V lost 3 bases to trimming and J lost 0 bases, with 12 bases between them. CDR3 loop: CASSPLTDVSGNTIYF. The sequenced CDR3 bases are TGTGCCAGCTCACCCTTGACAGACGTCTCTGGAAACACC.

On this clone itself: The read ends 3 residues shy of where the CDR3 ends; the end is completed using the germline J gene. The gene calls are TRBV5-4 and TRBJ1-2; D unclear. CDR1 is SGHNT and CDR2 is YYREEE in the germline V gene (reference sequence). The CDR3 is made up of 11 amino acids. CDR3 sequence: CASSAYEGYTF. CDR3 DNA (partial): TGTGCCAGCAGCGCCTATGAAGGC.

Regarding this clone: The read finishes 3 residues shy of the CDR3 end, and the germline J gene is used to complete it. The chain combines TRBV5-4 with TRBJ1-6; D not resolved. Trimming stripped 2 bases from V and 4 bases from J, with 4 bases between. CDR3 length equals 13 residues. Germline lookup yields CDR1 SGHNT and CDR2 YYREEE (reference sequence). The chain's CDR3 is CASSLGYNSPLHF. Incomplete CDR3 DNA: TGTGCCAGCAGCTTAGGGTATAATTCACCC.

Comment on this clone: The CDR3 end lies 3 residues beyond the end of the read and is filled in from the germline J gene. V usage is TRBV23-1 and J usage is TRBJ2-7; D possibly corresponds to TRBD1 (5 bases). TRBV23-1 is an ORF; its function is uncertain. The germline V and J ends were trimmed by 0 bases and 6 bases, with 9 bases remaining between them. The CDR3 length is 13 residues. This chain's CDR3 is CASSQSGPPEQYF. CDR3 DNA (partial): TGCGCCAGCAGTCAATCGGGGCCCCCCGAG.

As concerns this clone: The read stops 3 residues short of the end of the CDR3; the missing end is completed from the germline J gene. This chain uses TRBV5-6 with TRBJ1-5, with 9 bases lining up with TRBD1. V shed 2 bases and J 5 bases; nucleotides not matched to a gene: 5. The CDR3 covers 15 residues. Per germline, CDR1 SGHDT and CDR2 YYEEEE. The sequenced part of the CDR3 DNA is TGTGCCAGCAGCTTCGGGACAGGGCTGGATCAGCCC. Its translation: CASSFGTGLDQP. From start to end, the CDR3 is CASSFGTGLDQPQHF.

Comments on this clone: The CDR3 extends 3 residues past the end of the read, so its final part is completed from the germline J gene. The chain is built from TRBV28 and TRBJ1-4; no reliable D call. The CDR3 extends over 15 amino acids. The germline CDR1 and CDR2 sequences are MDHEN and SYDVKM. V lost 7 bases and J 3 bases, leaving 15 bases between the germline ends. CDR3 loop: CASTPVGLANEKLFF. CDR3 bases read: TGTGCCAGCACCCCTGTAGGACTCGCTAATGAAAAA.

Concerning this clone: The read stops 3 residues short of the end of the CDR3; the missing end is completed from the germline J gene. The chain employs TRBV6-2 or TRBV6-3 and TRBJ2-7, with D perhaps TRBD1 (6 bases). CDR1 is MNHEY, CDR2 SVGEGT, per germline. Trimming took 4 bases from V and 5 from J, leaving 18 bases between them. The CDR3 sequence is 15 residues long. The CDR3 sequence: CASSSRQVGNDEQYF. CDR3 DNA (partial): TGTGCCAGCAGTTCGCGACAGGTCGGGAACGACGAG.

As concerns this clone: Read data end 3 residues before the CDR3 end; the end is taken from the germline J gene. J is TRBJ1-3 and V is TRBV28, with no clear D. Trimming removed 2 bases at V and 0 bases at J, with 8 bases between. CDR1 is MDHEN, CDR2 SYDVKM, per germline. This CDR3 region has 15 residues. The DNA read from the CDR3 is TGTGCCAGCAGTTTAGGAGGGCGCTCTGGAAACACC. Protein sequence: CASSLGGRSGNT. The full CDR3 is CASSLGGRSGNTIYF.

About this clone itself: The read falls 3 residues short of the CDR3 end, and the missing part is taken from the germline J gene. The chain combines TRBV12-5 with TRBJ2-7; 11 bases are shared with TRBD2. Trimming took 5 bases from V and 2 from J; bases not matched to a gene: 5. Germline lookup yields CDR1 LGHNT and CDR2 FRNRAP. The CDR3 extends over 15 amino acids. CDR3 loop: CASGIGTSGTYEQYF. Incomplete CDR3 DNA: TGTGCTAGTGGTATAGGGACTAGCGGTACCTACGAG.